One sample yielded the 32 T cell receptor beta chains listed below, sequenced in a study of PD-1 blockade in classical Hodgkin lymphoma. Brentuximab vedotin exposure varied among the patients, all of whom had relapsed after autologous stem cell transplantation. TCRdb keeps only in-frame clones here, not all; method: immunoSEQ multiplex PCR. This sample has 20,000 to 25,000 clones, with 75% to 85% found just once. The starting material was peripheral blood mononuclear cells (PBMCs), obtained before the second cycle of nivolumab. The receptors here all came from a human donor with classical Hodgkin lymphoma.

As concerns this clone: In the same sample, other DNA sequences code for this CDR3. The chain has TRBV7-8 and TRBJ2-2; D is ambiguous. CDR3 length: 13 amino acids. CDR1 is SGHVS, CDR2 FQNEAQ, per germline. The V end was cut by 6 bases, the J end by 3 bases, with 8 bases between. The DNA for the CDR3 is TGTGCCAGCAGTTTATTTGACACCGGGGAGCTGTTTTTT. This codes for CASSLFDTGELFF.

This chain connects TRBV10-2 to TRBJ2-7; 10 nucleotides agree with TRBD1. Germline-derived CDR1 and CDR2 are WSHSY and SAAADI. V lost 7 bases to trimming and J lost 2 bases; unmatched junction nucleotides: 2. CDR3 length: 13 amino acids. The CDR3 DNA sequence: TGCGCCAGCAAGGGACAGGGGCCCTACGAGCAGTACTTC. This sequence encodes CASKGQGPYEQYF.

This clone has only one observation. The rearrangement links TRBV5-1 to TRBJ1-6; TRBD1 agrees at 7 bases. Trimming at V came to 4 bases and at J to 10 bases, leaving 8 bases not matched to a gene. From germline, CDR1 is SGHRS and CDR2 YFSETQ. CDR3 length: 14 amino acids. The DNA of the CDR3 is TGCGCCAGCAGCCAAACGACAGGGCAATCACCCCTCCACTTT. Its translation: CASSQTTGQSPLHF. Variable domain in full (rest from reference TRBV5-1 and TRBJ1-6): KAGVTQTPRYLIKTRGQQVTLSCSPISGHRSVSWYQQTPGQGLQFLFEYFSETQRNKGNFPGRFSGRQFSNSRSEMNVSTLELGDSALYLCASSQTTGQSPLHFGNGTRLTVT.

V gene TRBV21-1 combines with J gene TRBJ2-5. TRBV21-1 is recorded as a pseudogene. The CDR3 is made up of 10 amino acids. CDR3 amino acids: CASSKETQYF. CDR3 sequence (DNA): TGTGCCAGCAGCAAAGAGACCCAGTACTTC.

The chain links TRBV5-4 to TRBJ2-7; 11 bases agree with TRBD2. The CDR3 sequence is 15 residues long. Germline loops: CDR1 SGHNT, CDR2 YYREEE (reference sequence). Unmatched junction bases numbered 4, after V lost 3 bases and J lost 2 bases. DNA for the CDR3: TGTGCCAGCAGCTCGGGACTAGCGGTTACCTACGAGCAGTACTTC. Its translation is CASSSGLAVTYEQYF.

The chain has TRBV19 and TRBJ1-1; D is undetermined. Trimming took 5 bases from V and 1 from J, leaving 8 bases between them. Germline CDR1 is LNHDA and CDR2 is SQIVND (reference sequence). The CDR3 is 13 amino acids. DNA for the CDR3: TGTGCCAGTAGTGTAGTACAGAACACTGAAGCTTTCTTT. It specifies CASSVVQNTEAFF. The full variable domain, its missing parts supplied by reference TRBV19 and TRBJ1-1, is DGGITQSPKYLFRKEGQNVTLSCEQNLNHDAMYWYRQDPGQGLRLIYYSQIVNDFQKGDIAEGYSVSREKKESFPLTVTSAQKNPTAFYLCASSVVQNTEAFFGQGTRLTVV.

This chain uses TRBV5-6 with TRBJ1-1; TRBD1 agrees at 10 bases. The CDR3 is 16 amino acids. J lost 3 bases, V lost 5 bases, and 10 bases had no gene match. CDR1 is SGHDT, CDR2 YYEEEE, per germline. In DNA, the CDR3 is TGTGCCAGCAGTCCAAGACAGGGGGCAGGGTACACTGAAGCTTTCTTT. It encodes CASSPRQGAGYTEAFF.

The rearrangement joins TRBV9 to TRBJ1-1, with a possible D match to TRBD1 (5 bases). This CDR3 is 14 amino acids long. Per germline, CDR1 SGDLS and CDR2 YYNGEE. The germline V and J ends were trimmed by 4 bases and 1 base, with 11 bases remaining between them. Here the CDR3 DNA reads TGTGCCAGCAGCCCCGTGGGGCGGAACACTGAAGCTTTCTTT. Translated: CASSPVGRNTEAFF.

V is TRBV28 and J is TRBJ2-2; no clear D gene. Trimming took 1 base from V and 7 from J, leaving 4 bases between them. CDR1 and CDR2 from the germline V gene are MDHEN and SYDVKM. The CDR3 contains 12 residues. CDR3 DNA sequence: TGTGCCAGCAGTTTATTCCTCGGGGAGCTGTTTTTT. It codes for CASSLFLGELFF.

A few counts support this clone. The genes are TRBV4-2 and TRBJ2-1, with D tentatively TRBD2 (5 bases). Trimming left V 0 bases short and J 9 bases short, with 9 bases between. The CDR3 totals 13 residues. Per the germline V gene, CDR1 is LGHNA and CDR2 is YNFKEQ. CDR3 sequence: CASSQDLGSEQFF. The CDR3 DNA reads as TGTGCCAGCAGCCAAGATTTGGGGAGTGAGCAGTTCTTC.

The chain employs TRBV10-1 and TRBJ2-3; D is unclear. Germline CDR1 WNHNN, CDR2 SYGVQD (reference sequence). V was clipped by 5 bases and J by 4 bases, with 7 bases between them. The CDR3 length is 12 residues. The CDR3 sequence is CASSKSPDTQYF. The CDR3 DNA is TGCGCCAGCAGTAAATCTCCAGATACGCAGTATTTT.

This clone came up once. The V gene is TRBV7-9, the J gene TRBJ1-1, with D hard to call. Germline V gene data show CDR1 as SEHNR and CDR2 as FQNEAQ (reference sequence). V dropped 5 bases and J dropped 4 bases, with 11 bases sitting between them. CDR3 length equals 13 residues. The CDR3 region has the DNA TGTGCCAGCAGCACTTTGGAGCGCACTGAAGCTTTCTTT. Its protein product is CASSTLERTEAFF.

This chain connects TRBV4-2 to TRBJ2-3; TRBD1 matches at 7 bases. This CDR3 region has 16 residues. The V gene's germline CDR1 is LGHNA and CDR2 YNFKEQ. Trimming cost V 0 bases and J 3 bases; bases outside gene matches: 6. CDR3 sequence: CASSQEQGSLTDTQYF. The CDR3 region has the DNA TGTGCCAGCAGCCAAGAACAGGGGTCCTTGACAGATACGCAGTATTTT.

J is TRBJ2-1 and V is TRBV7-2, with D possibly matching TRBD2 (6 bases). Trimming removed 8 bases from V and 7 bases from J, with 24 bases in between. Germline V gene sequence: CDR1 SGHTA, CDR2 FQGNSA. The CDR3 sequence is 16 residues long. Here the CDR3 DNA reads TGTGCCAGCGGCATTCTAACGGGACTTCCCTGGAATGAGCAGTTCTTC. This encodes CASGILTGLPWNEQFF.

CDR3 in amino acids: CASSGSGRVYEQYF. CDR3 sequence (DNA): TGTGCCAGCAGTGGGTCGGGCAGAGTATACGAGCAGTACTTC. The rearrangement joins TRBV7-9 to TRBJ2-7; D is ambiguous. The CDR3 is made up of 14 amino acids. CDR1 is SEHNR, CDR2 FQNEAQ, per germline (reference sequence). V lost 6 bases and J 4 bases, leaving 16 bases between the germline ends.

This clone occurred a few times. The V and J genes are TRBV5-6 and TRBJ2-5, with D unresolved. CDR1 is SGHDT, CDR2 YYEEEE, per germline. V gave up 4 bases and J gave up 1 base, with 11 bases separating them. This CDR3 comprises 14 residues. CDR3 residues: CASSHTAVQETQYF. The DNA for the CDR3 is TGTGCCAGCAGCCACACAGCTGTCCAAGAGACCCAGTACTTC.

The gene calls are TRBV6-6 and TRBJ2-7; the D call may be TRBD1 or TRBD2 (5 bases each). V was shortened by 6 bases and J by 2 bases, with 14 bases between the two germline ends. This CDR3 is built from 14 residues. The germline CDR1 and CDR2 sequences are MNHNY and SVGAGI (reference sequence). CDR3 sequence: CASSPGPPAYEQYF. In DNA, the CDR3 is TGTGCCAGCAGCCCGGGACCGCCGGCCTACGAGCAGTACTTC.

The genes are TRBV5-6 and TRBJ1-2; unclear D gene. This CDR3 has 13 amino acids. Germline values: CDR1 SGHDT, CDR2 YYEEEE. Trimming stripped 2 bases from V and 5 bases from J, with 10 bases between. CDR3 sequence reads: CASSLGGEYGYTF. CDR3 sequence (DNA): TGTGCCAGCAGCTTAGGTGGGGAGTATGGCTACACCTTC.

V and J are TRBV27 and TRBJ2-3; 7 bases map to TRBD1. Germline CDR1 is MNHEY and CDR2 is SMNVEV (reference sequence). V gave up 2 bases and J gave up 3 bases; unmatched junction bases: 5. The CDR3 contains 15 residues. The CDR3 region is CASSLKGAATDTQYF. The CDR3 DNA reads TGTGCCAGCAGTTTAAAGGGGGCCGCTACAGATACGCAGTATTTT.

This clone was observed a handful of times. V is TRBV5-6 and J is TRBJ2-7; 8 bases are shared with TRBD1. Germline CDR1 reads SGHDT; CDR2 reads YYEEEE. The CDR3 extends over 13 amino acids. After removal of 4 bases from V and 2 bases from J, the junction contained 2 bases not matched to a gene. DNA of the CDR3: TGTGCCAGCAGCCCGACAGGGGCCTACGAGCAGTACTTC. Protein: CASSPTGAYEQYF. The whole variable domain, filled in from reference TRBV5-6 and TRBJ2-7, reads DAGVTQSPTHLIKTRGQQVTLRCSPKSGHDTVSWYQQALGQGPQFIFQYYEEEERQRGNFPDRFSGHQFPNYSSELNVNALLLGDSALYLCASSPTGAYEQYFGPGTRLTVT.

V is TRBV6-1 and J is TRBJ1-2; 8 bases are a match to TRBD1. The germline V gene has CDR1 MNHNS and CDR2 SASEGT. V was clipped by 4 bases and J by 2 bases; unmatched bases: 9. The CDR3 covers 16 residues. In DNA, the CDR3 is TGTGCCAGCAGTGCCACCGGGACAGGTCCGAACTATGGCTACACCTTC. As protein: CASSATGTGPNYGYTF.

Here the CDR3 DNA reads TGTGCCAGCAGTTACGACAGGGTGTATGAGCAGTTCTTC. It specifies CASSYDRVYEQFF. The chain combines TRBV6-6 with TRBJ2-1; TRBD1 aligns across 7 bases. CDR1 and CDR2 from the germline V gene are MNHNY and SVGAGI (reference sequence). V shed 2 bases and J 8 bases; nucleotides not matched to a gene: 3. The CDR3 runs 13 residues.

This chain uses TRBV29-1 with TRBJ2-7; TRBD1 aligns across 7 bases. This CDR3 has 14 residues. The V gene end was trimmed by 6 bases and the J gene end by 1 base; junction bases not matched to a gene: 9. CDR1 SQVTM and CDR2 ANQGSEA come from the germline V gene. The CDR3 DNA is TGCAGCGTGGGCACAGGGGCCTCTTCCTACGAGCAGTACTTC. Translating it yields CSVGTGASSYEQYF.

V gene TRBV10-2 combines with J gene TRBJ1-2, with TRBD1 as a possible D gene (6 bases). Germline values: CDR1 WSHSY, CDR2 SAAADI. Deletions cut 10 bases from V and 8 bases from J, with 20 bases between. This CDR3 spans 13 amino acids. The CDR3 DNA reads TGCGCCACCACAGGGACACTCGCTAAGGGCTACACCTTC. Its translation: CATTGTLAKGYTF.

The V call is TRBV7-6, the J call TRBJ2-7; maybe TRBD1 (5 bases). The V end lost 1 base, the J end lost 0 bases, and 10 bases lay between the germline ends. CDR3 size: 15 residues. Germline CDR1 is SGHVS and CDR2 is FNYEAQ. CDR3: CASSLDVGDSYEQYF. Here the CDR3 DNA reads TGTGCCAGCAGCTTAGATGTAGGGGACTCCTACGAGCAGTACTTC. The entire variable domain, with the rest obtained from reference TRBV7-6 and TRBJ2-7, is as follows: GAGVSQSPRYKVTKRGQDVALRCDPISGHVSLYWYRQALGQGPEFLTYFNYEAQQDKSGLPNDRFSAERPEGSISTLTIQRTEQRDSAMYRCASSLDVGDSYEQYFGPGTRLTVT.

The gene calls are TRBV7-9 and TRBJ2-3; TRBD2 is a possible D gene (5 bases). The V and J ends lost 1 base and 2 bases respectively, with 16 bases between them. The CDR3 extends over 17 amino acids. Germline CDR1 and CDR2: SEHNR and FQNEAQ (reference sequence). The CDR3 spells CASSLGGPASFTDTQYF. As DNA, the CDR3 is TGTGCCAGCAGCTTAGGCGGGCCGGCCTCTTTCACAGATACGCAGTATTTT.

This clone was found a few times. The chain uses TRBV30 and TRBJ1-2; D unclear. V was cut by 4 bases and J by 4 bases, with 7 bases left in between. There are 11 residues in the CDR3. The germline V gene has CDR1 GTSNPN and CDR2 SVGIG (reference sequence). This CDR3 is CAWMSGYGYTF. In nucleotides, the CDR3 is TGTGCCTGGATGTCAGGCTATGGCTACACCTTC.

This rearrangement joins TRBV7-6 to TRBJ1-4; D unclear. The ends were cut back, 3 bases at V and 6 bases at J, with 11 bases in the middle. Germline-derived CDR1 and CDR2 are SGHVS and FNYEAQ. The CDR3 loop spans 14 amino acids. CDR3 in amino acids: CASSFSASHEKLFF. The DNA of the CDR3 is TGTGCCAGCAGCTTTTCGGCTTCTCATGAAAAACTGTTTTTT.

The chain carries TRBV21-1 and TRBJ2-6; the DNA was not used to check the table's D call, TRBD1. TRBV21-1 is labeled a pseudogene. CDR3 length: 17 residues. CDR3 sequence (DNA): TGTGCCAGCAGCGCAAGGACAGGGCTGACTGGGGCCAACGTCCTGACTTTC. This gives the protein CASSARTGLTGANVLTF.

V is TRBV5-5 and J is TRBJ2-3, with no clear D. V was shortened by 4 bases and J by 0 bases, with 6 bases between the two germline ends. The germline V gene encodes CDR1 SGHKS and CDR2 YYEKEE (reference sequence). The CDR3 loop spans 13 amino acids. This CDR3 reads CASSNLSTDTQYF. CDR3 DNA sequence: TGTGCCAGCAGCAACCTTAGCACAGATACGCAGTATTTT.

V and J are TRBV21-1 and TRBJ2-2. TRBV21-1 is given as a pseudogene. CDR3 length equals 21 residues. CDR3 DNA: TGTGCCAGCAGCAAAGAGTCCCCGCGGAGTGACCAGGATAAAGGCGCCGGGGAGCTGTTTTTT. It codes for CASSKESPRSDQDKGAGELFF.

This chain joins TRBV2 and TRBJ2-1; tentative D call: TRBD1 (5 bases). CDR3 length equals 19 residues. Germline V gene data show CDR1 as SNHLY and CDR2 as FYNNEI. V was cut by 2 bases and J by 0 bases, with 20 bases left in between. DNA for the CDR3: TGTGCCAGCAGTGAAAGGGGCGACCAGCCGACGAGCTCCTACAATGAGCAGTTCTTC. Amino acids: CASSERGDQPTSSYNEQFF.